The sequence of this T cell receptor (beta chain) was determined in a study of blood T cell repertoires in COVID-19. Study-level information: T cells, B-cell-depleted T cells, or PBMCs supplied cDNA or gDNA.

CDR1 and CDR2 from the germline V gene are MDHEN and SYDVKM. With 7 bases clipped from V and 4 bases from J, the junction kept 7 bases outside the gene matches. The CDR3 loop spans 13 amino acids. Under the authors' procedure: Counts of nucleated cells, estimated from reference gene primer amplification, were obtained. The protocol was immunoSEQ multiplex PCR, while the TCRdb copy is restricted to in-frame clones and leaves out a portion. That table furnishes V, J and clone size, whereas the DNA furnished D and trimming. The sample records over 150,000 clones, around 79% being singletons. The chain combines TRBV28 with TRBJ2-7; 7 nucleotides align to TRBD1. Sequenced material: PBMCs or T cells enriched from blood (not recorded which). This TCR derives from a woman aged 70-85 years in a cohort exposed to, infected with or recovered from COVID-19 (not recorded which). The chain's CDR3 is CASISTGTYEQYF. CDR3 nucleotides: TGTGCCAGCATCTCGACAGGGACATACGAGCAGTACTTC. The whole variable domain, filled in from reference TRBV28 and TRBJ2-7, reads DVKVTQSSRYLVKRTGEKVFLECVQDMDHENMFWYRQDPGLGLRLIYFSYDVKMKEKGDIPEGYSVSREKKERFSLILESASTNQTSMYLCASISTGTYEQYFGPGTRLTVT.